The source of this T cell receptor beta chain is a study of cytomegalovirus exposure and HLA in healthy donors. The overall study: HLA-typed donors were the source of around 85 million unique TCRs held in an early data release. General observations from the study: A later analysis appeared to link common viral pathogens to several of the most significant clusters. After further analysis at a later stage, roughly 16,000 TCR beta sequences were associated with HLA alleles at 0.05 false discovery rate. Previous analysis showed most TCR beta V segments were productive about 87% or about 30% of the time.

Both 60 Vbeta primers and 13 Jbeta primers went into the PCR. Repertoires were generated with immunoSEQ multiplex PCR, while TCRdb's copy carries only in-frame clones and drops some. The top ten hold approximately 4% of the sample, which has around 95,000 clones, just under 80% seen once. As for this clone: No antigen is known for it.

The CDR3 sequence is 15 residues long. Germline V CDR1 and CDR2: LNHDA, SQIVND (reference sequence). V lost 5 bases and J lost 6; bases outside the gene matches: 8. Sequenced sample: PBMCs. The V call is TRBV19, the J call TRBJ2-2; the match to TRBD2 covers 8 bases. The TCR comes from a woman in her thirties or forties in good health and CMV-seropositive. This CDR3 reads CASSRKREIAGELFF. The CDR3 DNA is TGTGCCAGTAGTCGGAAGCGGGAGATCGCCGGGGAGCTGTTTTTT.